Listed below are T cell receptor beta chains from one sample, sequenced in a study of regulatory T cells in long-lasting Graves disease. TCRdb used MiXCR to reprocess the multiplex PCR reads, holding one entry per CDR3 protein. The sample has 200,000 to 250,000 distinct CDR3 sequences, around 20% seen once. The sample also formed part of further work on T cells in Graves' hyperthyroidism and ophthalmopathy.

Specimen: peripheral blood mononuclear cells (PBMCs), collected at new diagnosis, from a patient treated with antithyroid drugs. The receptors were gathered from a woman aged 25 to 45 with Graves disease. Both conserved end residues are part of each CDR3. A D gene is named only where the DNA matches it firmly. Only part of the rows carry a size: once, few, many, or a class if the clone is expanded.

TRBV12-3/TRBV12-4	TRBJ2-5	many	.	CASSSGPRKETQYF	TGTGCCAGCAGTTCGGGGCCCCGCAAAGAGACCCAGTACTTC
TRBV7-8	TRBJ2-5	many	TRBD1	CASRKGTGGETQYF	TGTGCCAGCAGGAAGGGGACAGGGGGGGAGACCCAGTACTTC
TRBV14	TRBJ1-6	many	.	CASSQRTHRVAPLHF	TGTGCCAGCAGCCAACGGACCCACAGGGTGGCACCCCTCCACTTT
TRBV27	TRBJ2-1	.	TRBD1	CASSLSSEGAHEQFF	TGTGCCAGCAGTTTATCGAGTGAGGGGGCACATGAGCAGTTCTTC
TRBV3-1	TRBJ1-2	many	.	CASSQDGGYDGYTF	TGTGCCAGCAGCCAAGATGGGGGTTATGATGGCTACACCTTC
TRBV10-3	TRBJ1-1	many	.	CAIGGGPTEAFF	TGTGCCATCGGTGGGGGACCCACTGAAGCTTTCTTT
TRBV3-1	TRBJ2-7	many	.	CASSLRGYYYEQYF	TGTGCCAGCAGCCTTCGGGGATACTACTACGAGCAGTACTTC
TRBV7-2	TRBJ2-1	many	TRBD2	CASSLLGLANSYNEQFF	TGTGCCAGCAGCTTGTTAGGACTAGCAAACTCCTACAATGAGCAGTTCTTC
TRBV2	TRBJ1-2	.	.	CASDIPGFSYGYTF	TGTGCCAGCGACATCCCAGGGTTTTCCTATGGCTACACCTTC
TRBV29-1	TRBJ1-1	.	.	CSVARDSEAFF	TGCAGCGTTGCCAGGGATTCTGAAGCTTTCTTT
TRBV9	TRBJ2-7	many	.	CASSVEATSSYEQYF	TGTGCCAGCAGCGTAGAGGCCACCAGCTCCTACGAGCAGTACTTC
TRBV24-1	TRBJ1-2	many	.	CATSDPPANYGYTF	TGTGCCACCAGTGACCCCCCAGCTAACTATGGCTACACCTTC
TRBV27	TRBJ1-5	many	.	CASSSSGGHQPQHF	.
TRBV5-4	TRBJ2-7	.	.	CASSLPPSYEQYF	TGTGCCAGCAGTCTTCCCCCCTCCTACGAGCAGTACTTC
TRBV6-1	TRBJ2-1	once	.	CASSEPTINEQFF	TGTGCCAGCAGTGAACCGACAATCAATGAGCAGTTCTTC